This is a list of T cell receptor beta chains from one sample in a study of cytomegalovirus exposure and HLA in healthy donors. Sequencing used immunoSEQ multiplex PCR; TCRdb keeps in-frame clones, though not all of them. The sample lists 100,000 or so clones, about four fifths occurring once. The sequenced material came from PBMCs. The receptors were gathered from a man between 35 and 55 years old in good health and CMV-seronegative. Each CDR3 is given with its conserved first and last residue. Fields, in order: V gene, clone size, J gene, D gene, CDR3 DNA, CDR3 protein. The D gene is left open where the match is weak. The size field is filled for only some rows; it gives once, few, many or a size class.

TRBV2	.	TRBJ2-7	.	TGTGCCAGCAGTGTAGGGACAACCTACGAGCAGTACTTC	CASSVGTTYEQYF
TRBV28	.	TRBJ2-2	TRBD1	TGTGCCAGCAGTTCCTACGGGGACAGGGGGCTCACCGGGGAGCTGTTTTTT	CASSSYGDRGLTGELFF
TRBV4-1	.	TRBJ2-5	TRBD2	TGCGCCAGCAGCCAAGCCGGGACTAGCGTTGAGACCCAGTACTTC	CASSQAGTSVETQYF
TRBV30	.	TRBJ2-2	TRBD2	TGTGCCTGGAGTCCTACAGGACTAGCGGGAGGCGACACCGGGGAGCTGTTTTTT	CAWSPTGLAGGDTGELFF
TRBV29-1	.	TRBJ1-1	TRBD1	TGCAGCGTTGGGGATTTAGGACAGGACGGCCTTGAAGCTTTCTTT	CSVGDLGQDGLEAFF
TRBV30	.	TRBJ2-1	TRBD2	TGTGCCTGGAGTGTTGGTCTAGCGGGGGGAAGCTCCTACAATGAGCAGTTCTTC	CAWSVGLAGGSSYNEQFF
TRBV5-6	few	TRBJ2-7	.	TGTGCCAGCAGCTTGTATCAGACTACTAGCTCCTACGAGCAGTACTTC	CASSLYQTTSSYEQYF
TRBV10-1	.	TRBJ2-7	.	TGCGCCAGCAGCCTAAACCAGGGTTCCGAGCAGTACTTC	CASSLNQGSEQYF
TRBV5-1	.	TRBJ1-5	.	TGCGCCAGCAGCAATCGGTGCGCCCAGCCCCAGCATTTT	CASSNRCAQPQHF
TRBV5-1	.	TRBJ2-3	TRBD2	TGCGCCAGCAGCTTTATTTCCGGGAGGGAGACAGATACGCAGTATTTT	CASSFISGRETDTQYF
TRBV29-1	few	TRBJ2-1	.	TGCAGCGTTGAATATTCCTACAATGAGCAGTTCTTC	CSVEYSYNEQFF
TRBV28	.	TRBJ2-7	.	TGTGCCAGCAGTCCCGGGAGCGCCTACGAGCAGTACTTC	CASSPGSAYEQYF
TRBV30	few	TRBJ2-7	.	TGTGCCTCCGACCGGGGACATCTAAGCTCCTACGAGCAGTACTTC	CASDRGHLSSYEQYF
TRBV7-2	.	TRBJ1-6	TRBD1	TGTGCCAGCAGCACCGGGACAGGGTCTGGTTATTCACCCCTCCACTTT	CASSTGTGSGYSPLHF
TRBV11-3	.	TRBJ1-6	.	TGTGCCAGCAGACCTAACCAGGGTGGAAATTCACCCCTCCACTTT	CASRPNQGGNSPLHF
TRBV13	.	TRBJ2-5	.	TGTGCCAGCAGCTCTCTAGGAGGAGAGACCCAGTACTTC	CASSSLGGETQYF
TRBV7-6	.	TRBJ2-1	TRBD2	TGTGCCAGCAGCTTACAAACTAGCGGGCCCTACAATGAGCAGTTCTTC	CASSLQTSGPYNEQFF
TRBV5-1	.	TRBJ1-5	TRBD1	TGCGCCAGCAGCTTGGGGACAGGGAATAGCAATCAGCCCCAGCATTTT	CASSLGTGNSNQPQHF
TRBV19	.	TRBJ1-5	TRBD1	TGTGCCAGTAGTATCTACGGACAGGGGGGCAATCAGCCCCAGCATTTT	CASSIYGQGGNQPQHF
TRBV6-5	few	TRBJ2-1	TRBD1	TGTGCCAGCAGTCACCGGGACAGGGCCAATGAGCAGTTCTTC	CASSHRDRANEQFF
TRBV13	few	TRBJ2-7	TRBD2	TGTGCCAGCAGTAGACTAGCGGGGACCTACGAGCAGTACTTC	CASSRLAGTYEQYF
TRBV9	.	TRBJ1-2	.	TGTGCCAGCAGCCCACGACAAAACGGTCCATATGGCTACACCTTC	CASSPRQNGPYGYTF
TRBV5-6	.	TRBJ2-7	TRBD1	TGTGCCAGCAGCTTGGCTGTGACAGGGCTCTACGAGCAGTACTTC	CASSLAVTGLYEQYF
TRBV7-2	.	TRBJ2-1	.	TGTGCCAGCAGCTTAGGGAGGAATGAGCAGTTCTTC	CASSLGRNEQFF
TRBV7-3	.	TRBJ2-7	TRBD2	TGTGCCAGCAGGTCTAGCGGGGACTACGAGCAGTACTTC	CASRSSGDYEQYF
TRBV11-1	.	TRBJ2-7	TRBD2	TGTGCCAGCAGCTCGCGGGGGGGCCGCGGCGAGCAGTACTTC	CASSSRGGRGEQYF
TRBV5-4	.	TRBJ2-3	.	TGTGCCAGCAGCACTACCCAGCGTTCAGGGGCAGATACGCAGTATTTT	CASSTTQRSGADTQYF
TRBV7-6	.	TRBJ2-1	.	TGTGCCAGCAGCTCCCCTGGAGGGATGAATGAGCAGTTCTTC	CASSSPGGMNEQFF
TRBV19	.	TRBJ2-1	TRBD2	TGTGCCAGTAGTTGGACTAGCGGGAGGGCGGGTCTATACAATGAGCAGTTCTTC	CASSWTSGRAGLYNEQFF
TRBV14	.	TRBJ2-1	.	TGTGCCAGCAGCCAAGATGCGGCTGAATACAATGAGCAGTTCTTC	CASSQDAAEYNEQFF
TRBV10-2	.	TRBJ2-7	TRBD1	TGCGCCAGCAGTGCTATGACAGGGAGCGAGCAGTACTTC	CASSAMTGSEQYF
TRBV5-4	.	TRBJ2-7	TRBD1	TGTGCCAGCAGCTGGGGGACAGGGAACTACGAGCAGTACTTC	CASSWGTGNYEQYF
TRBV2	.	TRBJ2-1	TRBD2	TGTGCCAGCAGTGAGTCGGGGGGGTTATACAATGAGCAGTTCTTC	CASSESGGLYNEQFF
TRBV11-1	.	TRBJ2-5	.	TGTGCCAGCAGCTTAGTCCGGGGGGCCAAAGAGACCCAGTACTTC	CASSLVRGAKETQYF
TRBV28	few	TRBJ2-4	.	TGTGCCAGCACCCAATTAGCCAAAAACATTCAGTACTTC	CASTQLAKNIQYF
TRBV27	.	TRBJ2-3	.	TGTGCCAGCAAAGTAGCGCGAAACACAGATACGCAGTATTTT	CASKVARNTDTQYF
TRBV5-6	.	TRBJ2-1	TRBD2	TGTGCCAGCAGCCCGCGGGGGGCCGGGGTGGAGCAGTTCTTC	CASSPRGAGVEQFF
TRBV29-1	.	TRBJ1-1	.	TGCAGCGTTGACTACAGGGCGAACACTGAAGCTTTCTTT	CSVDYRANTEAFF
TRBV25-1	.	TRBJ2-5	.	TGTGCCAGCAGTGAATCGGGCAGGGGCTTAGGGGAGACCCAGTACTTC	CASSESGRGLGETQYF
TRBV9	.	TRBJ2-7	.	TGTGCCAGCAGCGCCCTCACAGAGCAGTACTTC	CASSALTEQYF
TRBV30	.	TRBJ1-2	.	TGTGCCTGGAGTCGATGGGTAGGGGAAGACTATGGCTACACCTTC	CAWSRWVGEDYGYTF
TRBV7-2	once	TRBJ2-4	.	TGTGCCAGCCACTCCCACCCCGGGGACATTCAGTACTTC	CASHSHPGDIQYF
TRBV4-1	.	TRBJ1-5	TRBD1	TGCGCCAGCAGCCAAGTCGCCGGGACAGGGACCGGCTATAGCAATCAGCCCCAGCATTTT	CASSQVAGTGTGYSNQPQHF
TRBV28	.	TRBJ1-1	TRBD1	TGTGCCAGCAGTCCCGACAGGGAGAACACTGAAGCTTTCTTT	CASSPDRENTEAFF
TRBV29-1	.	TRBJ1-2	.	TGCAGCGTCCCAGGGGCTAACTATGGCTACACCTTC	CSVPGANYGYTF
TRBV25-1	.	TRBJ2-5	.	TGTGCCAGCAGTGAGCGTCAGGGTCCTTTGGAGACCCAGTACTTC	CASSERQGPLETQYF
TRBV4-2	.	TRBJ2-1	TRBD2	TGTGCCAGCAGCCAGGTATTGGGAAGCGGGAGGGCCGAGGGGCTCCATGAGCAGTTCTTC	CASSQVLGSGRAEGLHEQFF
TRBV14	.	TRBJ2-3	TRBD2	TGTGCCAGCAGCCTGGGGGCTAGCGGGTGGACAGATACGCAGTATTTT	CASSLGASGWTDTQYF
TRBV19	.	TRBJ2-2	TRBD2	TGTGCCAGTAGTCGGACAGCGGGGGGGCGAACCGGGGAGCTGTTTTTT	CASSRTAGGRTGELFF
TRBV2	.	TRBJ2-1	TRBD2	TGTGCCAGCAAGATTCTAGCGGGGATTCTTAATGAGCAGTTCTTC	CASKILAGILNEQFF